This paragraph covers one T cell receptor (beta chain) sequence. In the authors' workflow: Researchers report that nucleated cell counts were estimated from reference gene primer amplification. Repertoires were generated with immunoSEQ multiplex PCR, while TCRdb's copy carries only in-frame clones and drops some. The V and J calls and the clone size are those of that table, but D and trimming were determined from the DNA. The table has more than 110,000 clones, roughly four fifths seen once; the top ten hold 4.5% to 5%. The sample belongs to a study of blood T cell repertoires in COVID-19. In the study overall: Sites across the United States, Italy and Spain contributed samples from acute and convalescent COVID-19.

The sample comprised peripheral blood. This TCR was sampled from a woman older than 75 with active or convalescent COVID-19.

The CDR3 DNA reads TGTGCCAGTAGGCAGACCGGGGTGTACACTGAAGCTTTCTTT. It translates to CASRQTGVYTEAFF. The V and J genes are TRBV19 and TRBJ1-1; D unresolved. V was cut by 6 bases and J by 3 bases, with 14 bases left in between. Germline V gene lookup returns CDR1 LNHDA and CDR2 SQIVND (reference sequence). The CDR3 has 14 residues.